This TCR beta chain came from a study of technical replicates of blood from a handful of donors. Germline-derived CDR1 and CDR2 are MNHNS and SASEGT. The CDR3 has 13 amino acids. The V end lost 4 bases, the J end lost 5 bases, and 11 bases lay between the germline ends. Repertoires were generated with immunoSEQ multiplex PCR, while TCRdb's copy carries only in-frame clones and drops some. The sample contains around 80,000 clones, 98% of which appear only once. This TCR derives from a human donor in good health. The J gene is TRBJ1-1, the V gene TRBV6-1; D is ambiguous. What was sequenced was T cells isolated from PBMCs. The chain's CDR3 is CASSARDWTEAFF. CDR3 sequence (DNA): TGTGCCAGCAGTGCCCGGGATTGGACTGAAGCTTTCTTT.